One and the same sample provided the 27 T cell receptor beta chains below, sequenced in a study of blood T cells in healthy people across ages. A sample-barcoded 5' primer and a J-beta primer mix were used in a second PCR of about 7 to 12 cycles. From the 5' RACE reads, TCRdb called clonotypes with MiXCR, one entry per CDR3 protein. The top ten clones hold around 13% of a sample with 1 million to 1.2 million distinct CDR3 sequences, less than 45% of them seen once. The material sequenced was blood. The source is a man younger than 35 in good health.

This clonotype was picked up a small number of times. V and J are TRBV27 and TRBJ2-5, with D perhaps TRBD2 (5 bases). This CDR3 has 15 amino acids. Trimming shortened V by 6 bases and J by 5 bases, and 19 bases separated the two germline ends. From germline, CDR1 is MNHEY and CDR2 SMNVEV (reference sequence). CDR3 protein: CASSHPGSRDETQYF. The CDR3 coding sequence is TGTGCCAGCAGCCATCCGGGCTCCCGGGATGAGACCCAGTACTTC.

This clonotype was counted between two and nine times. At one boundary the junction diverges from the germline segment, which might be a read error. The rearrangement links TRBV5-1 to TRBJ2-1; the D gene could be TRBD1 or TRBD2 (6 bases each). This CDR3 comprises 16 residues. Per germline, CDR1 SGHRS and CDR2 YFSETQ. CDR3 residues: CVSSLDMIGGWDEQFF. DNA for the CDR3: TGCGTCAGCAGCTTGGACATGATCGGGGGCTGGGATGAGCAGTTCTTC.

This rearrangement joins TRBV20-1 to TRBJ2-4; D is unresolved. Trimming stripped 4 bases from V and 15 bases from J, with 13 bases between. The V gene's germline CDR1 is DFQATT and CDR2 SNEGSKA (reference sequence). The length of the CDR3 is 10 residues. Written as DNA, the CDR3 is TGCAGTGCTAAAGACACGGAGCGGTACTTC. Residues: CSAKDTERYF.

V gene TRBV20-1 combines with J gene TRBJ2-1; no reliable D call. The CDR3 length is 15 residues. The germline V gene has CDR1 DFQATT and CDR2 SNEGSKA (reference sequence). V was trimmed by 3 bases and J by 0 bases, leaving 12 bases between them. CDR3 coding DNA: TGCAGTGCTAGCGATACAAGGAGCTCCTACAATGAGCAGTTCTTC. As protein: CSASDTRSSYNEQFF.

The chain combines TRBV20-1 with TRBJ2-7; 9 bases are shared with TRBD2. The CDR3 loop spans 15 amino acids. With V trimmed by 0 bases and J by 7 bases, 10 bases remained unmatched. The germline V gene has CDR1 DFQATT and CDR2 SNEGSKA (reference sequence). The CDR3 DNA is TGCAGTGCTAGAGATTGGGCTAGCGGGGATCGGGAGCAGTACTTC. The encoded protein is CSARDWASGDREQYF.

V gene TRBV18 combines with J gene TRBJ2-7; D is ambiguous. V was clipped by 0 bases and J by 7 bases, with 13 bases between them. The CDR3 loop spans 14 amino acids. The germline CDR1 and CDR2 sequences are KGHSH and LQKENI. CDR3 protein: CASSPPDANNEQYF. In DNA, the CDR3 is TGTGCCAGCTCACCACCGGACGCCAACAATGAGCAGTACTTC.

The chain uses TRBV13 and TRBJ1-1; D unresolved. Germline lookup yields CDR1 PRHDT and CDR2 FYEKMQ (reference sequence). The CDR3 is 17 residues long. The germline V and J ends were trimmed by 5 bases and 3 bases, with 22 bases remaining between them. The CDR3 loop is CASSPRHRPQDHTEAFF. The CDR3 nucleotides are TGTGCCAGCAGCCCCAGACACAGACCCCAAGACCACACTGAAGCTTTCTTT.

This clonotype appeared a few times. This chain links TRBV4-2 with TRBJ2-5, with D unresolved. Germline-derived CDR1 and CDR2 are LGHNA and YNFKEQ. The CDR3 consists of 15 residues. Deletions cut 1 base from V and 5 bases from J, with 14 bases between. The CDR3: CASSQVRGSAETQYF. Written as DNA, the CDR3 is TGTGCCAGCAGCCAAGTCCGAGGCTCGGCGGAGACCCAGTACTTC.

As regards this clonotype: One end of the junction does not line up with germline, which may come from a read error. The gene calls are TRBV6-2 or TRBV6-3 and TRBJ2-5, with 9 nucleotides matching TRBD1. The CDR3 totals 18 residues. Germline V gene data show CDR1 as MNHEY and CDR2 as SVGEGT. The CDR3 spells CAGSYSTTRTGVVETQYF. The DNA of the CDR3 is TGTGCCGGCAGTTACTCGACGACTCGGACAGGGGTCGTGGAGACCCAGTACTTC.

The rearrangement uses TRBV6-1 and TRBJ1-3; D not certain. This CDR3 region has 13 residues. CDR1 MNHNS and CDR2 SASEGT come from the germline V gene. Trimming stripped 6 bases from V and 6 bases from J, with 12 bases between. CDR3 in DNA: TGTGCCAGCAGGGGGTCACAGAAAAACACCATATATTTT. Translated, it gives CASRGSQKNTIYF.

The CDR3 loop reads CASSYFGGEQFF. DNA of the CDR3: TGTGCCAGCAGTTATTTCGGGGGAGAGCAGTTCTTC. This chain connects TRBV6-2 or TRBV6-3 to TRBJ2-1; possibly TRBD2 for D (6 bases). Germline-derived CDR1 and CDR2 are MNHEY and SVGEGT. The CDR3 sequence is 12 residues long. Trimming took 3 bases from V and 10 from J, leaving 10 bases between them.

The chain recombines TRBV4-3 with TRBJ1-1, with unresolved D. V dropped 0 bases and J dropped 8 bases, with 10 bases sitting between them. CDR1 and CDR2 from the germline V gene are LGHNA and YSLEER. The CDR3 contains 13 residues. The CDR3 nucleotides read TGCGCCAGCAGCCAAGATCGGTCCGCCGAAGCTTTCTTT. Translation: CASSQDRSAEAFF.

This clonotype was found once. The chain employs TRBV6-5 and TRBJ2-5; D perhaps matches TRBD1 (6 bases). Per germline, CDR1 MNHEY and CDR2 SVGAGI. This CDR3 is 15 amino acids long. Trimming cost V 2 bases and J 5 bases, with 15 bases left between them. The CDR3 reads CASSYEAGVGETQYF. The CDR3 DNA follows: TGTGCCAGCAGTTACGAGGCAGGGGTAGGGGAGACCCAGTACTTC.

The genes are TRBV6-2 or TRBV6-3 and TRBJ2-7; 8 nucleotides line up with TRBD1. Looked up from germline, CDR1 is MNHEY and CDR2 is SVGEGT. V lost 6 bases, J lost 6 bases, and 4 bases stayed unmatched. The CDR3 contains 12 residues. The CDR3 protein is CASRMTGAEQYF. The CDR3 DNA reads TGTGCCAGCAGGATGACAGGGGCCGAGCAGTACTTC.

V and J are TRBV9 and TRBJ2-7; D is perhaps TRBD2 (6 bases). This CDR3 is built from 18 residues. V was cut by 4 bases and J by 2 bases, with 25 bases left in between. Per germline, CDR1 SGDLS and CDR2 YYNGEE. Here the CDR3 DNA reads TGTGCCAGCAGCCCCCAACCCAGTGCGTGGGAGGAAGCCTACGAGCAGTACTTC. As protein: CASSPQPSAWEEAYEQYF.

This sequence joins TRBV19 and TRBJ2-2; D call uncertain. This CDR3 is built from 14 residues. The germline gives CDR1 LNHDA, CDR2 SQIVND (reference sequence). The V gene lost 3 bases and the J gene lost 3 bases, with 8 bases spanning the gap. The CDR3 reads CASSISGYTGELFF. The CDR3 bases are TGTGCCAGTAGTATTTCCGGTTACACCGGGGAGCTGTTTTTT.

There are a few counts of this clonotype. The rearrangement uses TRBV13 and TRBJ2-3; possible D gene TRBD1, 6 bases. V was pared by 1 base and J by 3 bases, with 17 bases between. CDR1 and CDR2 from the germline V gene are PRHDT and FYEKMQ (reference sequence). The CDR3 has 17 residues. The DNA for the CDR3 is TGTGCCAGCAGCTTAGCCAAAGGGGGAGTGCGGACAGATACGCAGTATTTT. Amino acids: CASSLAKGGVRTDTQYF.

The J gene is TRBJ2-1, the V gene TRBV5-6; the D is unclear. Germline CDR1 reads SGHDT; CDR2 reads YYEEEE. V shed 4 bases and J shed 10 bases, with 12 bases lying between them. The CDR3 is 12 amino acids. CDR3 nucleotide sequence: TGTGCCAGCAGCCCAGACCGTGTCGAGCAGTTCTTC. Protein sequence: CASSPDRVEQFF.

The sample holds one count of this clonotype. The chain employs TRBV4-3 and TRBJ2-2; tentatively, D is TRBD2 (7 bases). This CDR3 spans 16 amino acids. Germline V CDR1 and CDR2: LGHNA, YSLEER. Trimming removed 1 base at V and 6 bases at J, with 15 bases between. The CDR3 coding sequence is TGCGCCAGCAGCCAAGTTCTAGGGAGGGGGTCCGGGGAGCTGTTTTTT. This gives the protein CASSQVLGRGSGELFF.

This chain uses TRBV7-9 with TRBJ1-2, with D hard to call. CDR1 and CDR2 (germline): SEHNR, FQNEAQ (reference sequence). Trimming cost V 5 bases and J 0 bases, with 10 bases left between them. The CDR3 extends over 14 amino acids. CDR3 loop: CASSAGETNYGYTF. The DNA for the CDR3 is TGTGCCAGCAGCGCAGGAGAAACTAACTATGGCTACACCTTC.

This rearrangement joins TRBV12-3 or TRBV12-4 to TRBJ2-1; D is uncertain. The CDR3 contains 14 residues. Trimming shortened V by 6 bases and J by 10 bases, and 19 bases separated the two germline ends. DNA for the CDR3: TGTGCCAGCAGGATGGGCACAATATGGAACGAGCAGTTCTTC. The encoded protein is CASRMGTIWNEQFF.

This clonotype appeared a few times. This chain joins TRBV5-1 and TRBJ2-1; 13 bases agree with TRBD2. The CDR3 covers 15 residues. The ends lost 4 bases at V and 9 bases at J; junction bases unmatched: 7. Per the germline V gene, CDR1 is SGHRS and CDR2 is YFSETQ. The CDR3 sequence: CASSPGLAGEGEQFF. CDR3 nucleotides: TGCGCCAGCAGCCCCGGACTAGCGGGGGAAGGTGAGCAGTTCTTC.

This clonotype turned up a few times. This chain joins TRBV12-3 or TRBV12-4 and TRBJ1-5; 7 positions match TRBD1. This CDR3 region has 16 residues. Trimming at V came to 4 bases and at J to 6 bases, leaving 12 bases not matched to a gene. This CDR3 is CASSSTRGKWGQPQHF. The CDR3 DNA follows: TGTGCCAGCAGTTCCACCAGGGGGAAGTGGGGTCAGCCCCAGCATTTT.

The DNA of the CDR3 is TGTGCCAGCAGCGTAGAGACTAGCGGTTACAATGAGCAGTTCTTC. Protein: CASSVETSGYNEQFF. This chain uses TRBV9 with TRBJ2-1; TRBD2 aligns across 9 bases. With 0 bases clipped from V and 4 bases from J, the junction kept 2 bases outside the gene matches. CDR1 and CDR2 from the germline V gene are SGDLS and YYNGEE. The CDR3 loop spans 15 amino acids.

To note about this clonotype: Germline and junction disagree at one end, which may indicate a read error. J is TRBJ2-1 and V is TRBV25-1; 8 nucleotides match TRBD2. The CDR3 covers 15 residues. In germline, CDR1 is MGHDK, CDR2 SYGVNS. CDR3 sequence: CASSEDSGAYNEPFF. DNA of the CDR3: TGTGCCAGCAGCGAGGATAGCGGGGCATACAATGAGCCGTTCTTC.

Comment on this clonotype: A much larger clonotype is one base distant, so this may be a read error. This sequence joins TRBV20-1 and TRBJ2-1; D not resolved. This CDR3 spans 10 amino acids. Per the germline V gene, CDR1 is DFQATT and CDR2 is SNEGSKA (reference sequence). The CDR3 DNA sequence: TGCAGTAGTCTACTAAATGGGCAGTTCTTC. Amino acid sequence: CSSLLNGQFF.

This sequence joins TRBV29-1 and TRBJ2-5; a possible D gene is TRBD1 (6 bases). Trimming removed 5 bases from V and 1 base from J, with 14 bases in between. The CDR3 sequence is 14 residues long. Germline V gene data show CDR1 as SQVTM and CDR2 as ANQGSEA. This CDR3 is CSVKWGRIQETQYF. The CDR3, as DNA: TGCAGCGTTAAATGGGGGCGGATCCAAGAGACCCAGTACTTC.